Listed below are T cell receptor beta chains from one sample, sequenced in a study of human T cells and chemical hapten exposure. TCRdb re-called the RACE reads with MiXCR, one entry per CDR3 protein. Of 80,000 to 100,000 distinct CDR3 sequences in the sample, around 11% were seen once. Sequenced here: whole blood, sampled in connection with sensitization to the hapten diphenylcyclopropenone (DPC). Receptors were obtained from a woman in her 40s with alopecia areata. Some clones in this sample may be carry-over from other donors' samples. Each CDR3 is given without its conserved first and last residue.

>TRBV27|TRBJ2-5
ASSPGDRHGETQY
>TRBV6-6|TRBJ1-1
ASSSPGTANTEAF
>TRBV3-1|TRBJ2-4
ASSQAVAKNIQY
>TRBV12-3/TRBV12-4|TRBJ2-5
ASSELVQETQY
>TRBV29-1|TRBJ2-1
SVGADSYNEQF
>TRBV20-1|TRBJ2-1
SARAGGPVNEQF
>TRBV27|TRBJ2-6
ASSAQGAGANVLT
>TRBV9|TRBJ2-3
ASSVDREYTDTQY
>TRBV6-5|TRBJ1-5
ASSHDRYNQPQH
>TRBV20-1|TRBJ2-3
SALAGGFSTDTQY
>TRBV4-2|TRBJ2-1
ASSQDKGGTALRSSYNEQF
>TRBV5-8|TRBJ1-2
ASSLGQQGYGYT
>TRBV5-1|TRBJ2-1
ASSSTLAGGGNEQF
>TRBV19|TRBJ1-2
ASSMGPGASYGYT
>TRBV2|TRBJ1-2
ASRYNPSGYT
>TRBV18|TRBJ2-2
ASSPPIAGRAGELF
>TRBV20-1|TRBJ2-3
SGEPAGRTDTQY
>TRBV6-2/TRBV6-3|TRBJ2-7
ASSSLAARSYEQY
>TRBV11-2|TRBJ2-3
ASSFPAGAGDTQY
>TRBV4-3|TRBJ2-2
ASSQVGPLRTGELF
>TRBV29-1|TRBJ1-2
SVGGQDYGYT
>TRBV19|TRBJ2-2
ASSIGATVLNTGELF
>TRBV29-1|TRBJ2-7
SGMRDRGSGEQY
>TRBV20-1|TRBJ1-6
SASADRINSPLH
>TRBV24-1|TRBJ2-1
ATSDVLVNEQF
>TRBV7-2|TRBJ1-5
ASSSHGSNQPQH
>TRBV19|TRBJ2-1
ASSTFRDRGYNEQF
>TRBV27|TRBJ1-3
ASSLNIGGAENTIY
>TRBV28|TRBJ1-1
ASTTLAAGPEAF
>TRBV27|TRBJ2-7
ASSSRQGSYEQY
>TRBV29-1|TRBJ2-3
SVYSGYTDTQY
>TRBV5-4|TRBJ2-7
ASSLGGASSEFREQY
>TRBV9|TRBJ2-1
ASSVAREAPLLF
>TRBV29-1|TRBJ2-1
SVERQRESEQF
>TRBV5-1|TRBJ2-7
ASSQFGTAEQY
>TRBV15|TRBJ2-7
ATSRTSSGYEQY
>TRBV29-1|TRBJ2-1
SVGLAGAYNEQF
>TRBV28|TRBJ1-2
ASSQGQGGYGYT
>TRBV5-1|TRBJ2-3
ASSLPGQVSTDTQY
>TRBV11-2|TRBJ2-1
ASSSIPSGAYNEQF
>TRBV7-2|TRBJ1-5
ASSLASGNQPQH
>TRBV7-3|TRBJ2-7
ASSLSGGSDEQY
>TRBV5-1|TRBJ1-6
ASSLGQSGSPLH
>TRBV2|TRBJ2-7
ASSELGTGLYEQY
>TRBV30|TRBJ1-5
AWSPGTGGPNQPQH
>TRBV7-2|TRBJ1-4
ASSLVYPGLKLF
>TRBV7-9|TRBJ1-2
ASSLSRGDGYT
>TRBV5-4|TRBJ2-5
ASSLNYPKTQY
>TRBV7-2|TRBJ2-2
ASSLEGLVSNTGELF